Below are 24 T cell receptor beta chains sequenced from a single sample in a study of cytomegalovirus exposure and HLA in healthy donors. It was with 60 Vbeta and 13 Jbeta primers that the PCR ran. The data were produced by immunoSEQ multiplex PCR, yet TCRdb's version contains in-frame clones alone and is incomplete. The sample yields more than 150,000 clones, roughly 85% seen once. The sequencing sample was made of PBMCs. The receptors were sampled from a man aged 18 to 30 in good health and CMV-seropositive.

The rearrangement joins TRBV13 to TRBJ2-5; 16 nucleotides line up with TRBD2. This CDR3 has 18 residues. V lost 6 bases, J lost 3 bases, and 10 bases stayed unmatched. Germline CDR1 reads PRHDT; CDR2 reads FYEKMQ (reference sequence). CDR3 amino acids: CASSFAGTSGGAEETQYF. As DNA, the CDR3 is TGTGCCAGCAGTTTTGCCGGGACTAGCGGGGGGGCTGAAGAGACCCAGTACTTC.

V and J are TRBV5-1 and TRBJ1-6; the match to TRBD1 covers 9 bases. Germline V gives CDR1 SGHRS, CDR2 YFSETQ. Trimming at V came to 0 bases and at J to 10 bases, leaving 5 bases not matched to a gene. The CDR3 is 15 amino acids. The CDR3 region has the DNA TGCGCCAGCAGCTTGGCTGGGACAGGGCGGTCACCCCTCCACTTT. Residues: CASSLAGTGRSPLHF.

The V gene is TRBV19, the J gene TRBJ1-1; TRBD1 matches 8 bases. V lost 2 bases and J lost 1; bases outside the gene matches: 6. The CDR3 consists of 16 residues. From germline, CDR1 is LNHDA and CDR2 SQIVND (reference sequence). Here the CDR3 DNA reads TGTGCCAGTAGTATATGGCAGGGGGCTGGGAACACTGAAGCTTTCTTT. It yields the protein CASSIWQGAGNTEAFF. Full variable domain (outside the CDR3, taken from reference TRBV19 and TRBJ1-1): DGGITQSPKYLFRKEGQNVTLSCEQNLNHDAMYWYRQDPGQGLRLIYYSQIVNDFQKGDIAEGYSVSREKKESFPLTVTSAQKNPTAFYLCASSIWQGAGNTEAFFGQGTRLTVV.

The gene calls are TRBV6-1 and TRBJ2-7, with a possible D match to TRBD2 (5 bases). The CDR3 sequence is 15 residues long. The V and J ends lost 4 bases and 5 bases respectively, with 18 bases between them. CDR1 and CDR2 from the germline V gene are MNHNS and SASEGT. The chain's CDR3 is CASSGSNGIGDEQYF. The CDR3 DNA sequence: TGTGCCAGCAGTGGATCCAATGGAATCGGGGACGAGCAGTACTTC.

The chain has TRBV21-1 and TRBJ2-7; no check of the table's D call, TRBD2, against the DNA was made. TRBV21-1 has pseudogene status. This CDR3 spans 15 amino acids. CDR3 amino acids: CASRRLGTYAYEQYF. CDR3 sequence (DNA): TGTGCCAGCAGACGTCTTGGGACTTATGCCTACGAGCAGTACTTC.

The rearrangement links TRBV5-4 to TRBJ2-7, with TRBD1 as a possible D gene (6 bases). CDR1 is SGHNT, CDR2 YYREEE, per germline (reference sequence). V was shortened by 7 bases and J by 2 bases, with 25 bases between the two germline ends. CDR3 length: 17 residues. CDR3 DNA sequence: TGTGCCAGCGGCCCGGCTTCTACAGGGTTCGTCCCCTACGAGCAGTACTTC. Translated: CASGPASTGFVPYEQYF.

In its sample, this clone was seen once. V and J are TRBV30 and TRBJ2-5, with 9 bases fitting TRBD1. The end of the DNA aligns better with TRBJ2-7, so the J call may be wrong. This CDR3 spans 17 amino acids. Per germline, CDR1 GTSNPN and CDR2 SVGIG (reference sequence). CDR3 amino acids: CAWSDSQQGAESYEQYF. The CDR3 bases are TGTGCCTGGAGTGACAGCCAACAGGGGGCCGAGAGCTACGAGCAGTACTTC.

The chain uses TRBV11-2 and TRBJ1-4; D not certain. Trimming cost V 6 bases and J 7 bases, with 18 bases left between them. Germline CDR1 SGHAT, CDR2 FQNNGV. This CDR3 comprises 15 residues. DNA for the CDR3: TGTGCCAGCAGTAGTACCAGAGGGAATGGTGAAAAACTGTTTTTT. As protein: CASSSTRGNGEKLFF. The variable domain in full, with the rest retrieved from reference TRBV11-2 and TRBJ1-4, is EAGVAQSPRYKIIEKRQSVAFWCNPISGHATLYWYQQILGQGPKLLIQFQNNGVVDDSQLPKDRFSAERLKGVDSTLKIQPAKLEDSAVYLCASSSTRGNGEKLFFGSGTQLSVL.

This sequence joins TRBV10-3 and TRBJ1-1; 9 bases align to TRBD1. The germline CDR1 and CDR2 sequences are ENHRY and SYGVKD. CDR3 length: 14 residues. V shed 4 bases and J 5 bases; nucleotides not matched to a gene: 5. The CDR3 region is CAISGGQGRTEAFF. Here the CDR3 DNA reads TGTGCCATCAGTGGGGGACAGGGTCGGACTGAAGCTTTCTTT.

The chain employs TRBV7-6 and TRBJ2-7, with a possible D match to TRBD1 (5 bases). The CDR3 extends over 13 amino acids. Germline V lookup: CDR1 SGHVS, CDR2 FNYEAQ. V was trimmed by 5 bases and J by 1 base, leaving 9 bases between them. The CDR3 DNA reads TGTGCCAGCAGCCCGCGACAGTCCTACGAGCAGTACTTC. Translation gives CASSPRQSYEQYF.

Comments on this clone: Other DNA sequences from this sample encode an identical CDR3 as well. The CDR3 is CASSVLAGGADTQYF. CDR3 DNA: TGTGCCAGCAGCGTACTAGCGGGGGGGGCAGATACGCAGTATTTT. The J gene is TRBJ2-3, the V gene TRBV9, with 12 bases identical to TRBD2. The V segment lost 1 base and the J segment 4 bases; nucleotides outside the gene matches: 1. This CDR3 is 15 amino acids long. CDR1 SGDLS and CDR2 YYNGEE come from the germline V gene.

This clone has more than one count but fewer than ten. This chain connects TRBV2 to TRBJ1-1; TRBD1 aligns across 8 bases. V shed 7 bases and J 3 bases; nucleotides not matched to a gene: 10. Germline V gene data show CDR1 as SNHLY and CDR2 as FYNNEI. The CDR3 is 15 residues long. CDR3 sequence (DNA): TGTGCCAGCACCGGCCCAGGGGGCAGCGACACTGAAGCTTTCTTT. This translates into CASTGPGGSDTEAFF.

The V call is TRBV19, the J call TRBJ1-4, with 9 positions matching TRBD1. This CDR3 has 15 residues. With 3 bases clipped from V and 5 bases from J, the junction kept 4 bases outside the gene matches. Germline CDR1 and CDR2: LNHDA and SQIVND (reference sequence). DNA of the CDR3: TGTGCCAGTAGTATGGACAGGGGCCCGAATGAAAAACTGTTTTTT. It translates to CASSMDRGPNEKLFF.

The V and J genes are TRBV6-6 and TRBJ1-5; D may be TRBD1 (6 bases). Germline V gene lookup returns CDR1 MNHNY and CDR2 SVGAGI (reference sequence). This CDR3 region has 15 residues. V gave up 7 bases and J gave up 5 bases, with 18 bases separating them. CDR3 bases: TGTGCCAGCACGGACGGGGGGCATGTTGATCAGCCCCAGCATTTT. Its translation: CASTDGGHVDQPQHF.

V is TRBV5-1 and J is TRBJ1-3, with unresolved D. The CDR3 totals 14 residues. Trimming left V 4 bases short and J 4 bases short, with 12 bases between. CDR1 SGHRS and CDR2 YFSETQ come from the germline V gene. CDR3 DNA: TGCGCCAGCAGCGCCGATTCAGGAGGAAACACCATATATTTT. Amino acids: CASSADSGGNTIYF.

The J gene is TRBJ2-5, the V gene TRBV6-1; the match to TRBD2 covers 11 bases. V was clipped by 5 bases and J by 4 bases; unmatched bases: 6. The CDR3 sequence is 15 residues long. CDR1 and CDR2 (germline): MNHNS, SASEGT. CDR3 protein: CASSPLAGGGETQYF. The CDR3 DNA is TGTGCCAGCAGTCCTCTAGCGGGGGGCGGAGAGACCCAGTACTTC.

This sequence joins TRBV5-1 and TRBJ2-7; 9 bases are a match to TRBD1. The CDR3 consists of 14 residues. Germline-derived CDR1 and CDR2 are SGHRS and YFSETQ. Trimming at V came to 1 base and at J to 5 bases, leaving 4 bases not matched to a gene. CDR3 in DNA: TGCGCCAGCAGCTTGTCGGGACAGGGTAACGAGCAGTACTTC. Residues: CASSLSGQGNEQYF.

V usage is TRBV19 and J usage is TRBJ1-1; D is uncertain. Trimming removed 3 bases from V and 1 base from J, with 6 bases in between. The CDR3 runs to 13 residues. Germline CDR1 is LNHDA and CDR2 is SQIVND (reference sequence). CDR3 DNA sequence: TGTGCCAGTAGTATTTACGGGAACACTGAAGCTTTCTTT. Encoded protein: CASSIYGNTEAFF.

Written as DNA, the CDR3 is TGTGCCAGCAGCACCGGGACAGGGGGCAATCAGCCCCAGCATTTT. Its protein product is CASSTGTGGNQPQHF. The chain joins TRBV7-8 to TRBJ1-5; TRBD1 aligns across 10 bases. The CDR3 is 15 residues long. The germline gives CDR1 SGHVS, CDR2 FQNEAQ. The ends lost 5 bases at V and 2 bases at J; junction bases unmatched: 3. The full variable domain, rest sourced from reference TRBV7-8 and TRBJ1-5, is GAGVSQSPRYKVAKRGQDVALRCDPISGHVSLFWYQQALGQGPEFLTYFQNEAQLDKSGLPSDRFFAERPEGSVSTLKIQRTQQEDSAVYLCASSTGTGGNQPQHFGDGTRLSIL.

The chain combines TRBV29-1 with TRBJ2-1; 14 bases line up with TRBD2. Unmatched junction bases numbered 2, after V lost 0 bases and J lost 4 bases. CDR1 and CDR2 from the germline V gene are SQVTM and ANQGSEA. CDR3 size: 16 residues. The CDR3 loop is CSVEDWTSGGYNEQFF. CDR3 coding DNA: TGCAGCGTTGAAGATTGGACTAGCGGGGGGTACAATGAGCAGTTCTTC.

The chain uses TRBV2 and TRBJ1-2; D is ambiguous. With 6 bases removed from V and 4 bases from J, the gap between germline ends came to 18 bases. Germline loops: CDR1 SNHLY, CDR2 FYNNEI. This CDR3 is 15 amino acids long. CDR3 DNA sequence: TGTGCCAGCAGGCCTCCGGGCGGGGTCAGCTATGGCTACACCTTC. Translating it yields CASRPPGGVSYGYTF.

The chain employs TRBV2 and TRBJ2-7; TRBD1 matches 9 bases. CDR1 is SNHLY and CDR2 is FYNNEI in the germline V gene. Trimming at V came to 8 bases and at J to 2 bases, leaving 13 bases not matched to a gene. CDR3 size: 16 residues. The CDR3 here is CASPGQGSSETYEQYF. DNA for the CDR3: TGTGCCAGCCCGGGACAGGGATCCTCGGAGACCTACGAGCAGTACTTC.

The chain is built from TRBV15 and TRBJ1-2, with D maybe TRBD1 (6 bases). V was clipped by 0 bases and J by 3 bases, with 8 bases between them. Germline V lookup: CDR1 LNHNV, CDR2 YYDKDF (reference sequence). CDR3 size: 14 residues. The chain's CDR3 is CATSRERGYYGYTF. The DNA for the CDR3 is TGTGCCACCAGCAGAGAAAGGGGGTACTATGGCTACACCTTC. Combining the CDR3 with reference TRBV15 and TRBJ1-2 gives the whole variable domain DAMVIQNPRYQVTQFGKPVTLSCSQTLNHNVMYWYQQKSSQAPKLLFHYYDKDFNNEADTPDNFQSRRPNTSFCFLDIRSPGLGDTAMYLCATSRERGYYGYTFGSGTRLTVV.

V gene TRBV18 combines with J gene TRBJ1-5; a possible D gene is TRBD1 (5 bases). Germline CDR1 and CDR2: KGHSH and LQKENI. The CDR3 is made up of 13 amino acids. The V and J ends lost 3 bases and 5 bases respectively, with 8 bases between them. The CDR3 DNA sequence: TGTGCCAGCTCACCGGCGACAGATCAGCCCCAGCATTTT. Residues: CASSPATDQPQHF. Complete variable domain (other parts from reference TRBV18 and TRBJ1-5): NAGVMQNPRHLVRRRGQEARLRCSPMKGHSHVYWYRQLPEEGLKFMVYLQKENIIDESGMPKERFSAEFPKEGPSILRIQQVVRGDSAAYFCASSPATDQPQHFGDGTRLSIL.